These T cell receptor beta chains were read from a single sample in a study of glioma-infiltrating T cells. TCRdb reanalysed the multiplex PCR reads using MiXCR and keeps one entry per CDR3 protein. Of about 93,000 distinct CDR3 sequences in the sample, approximately 42% are singletons; the top ten hold 35% to 45%. Sample: glioma tissue, nonneoplastic brain tissue, or PBMCs (not recorded which). These receptors all come from a human donor with low-grade glioma or glioblastoma, undergoing nonglioma brain surgery, or in good health (not recorded which). Both conserved end residues are part of each CDR3. The D gene is left open where the match is weak. Rows may omit the clone size; those that give it use once, few, many or a size class.

clone_size j_call d_call v_call cdr3_nt cdr3_aa
. TRBJ1-2 . TRBV6-6 TGTGCCAGCAGTTCCGGGACTAGCGGCTACACCTTC CASSSGTSGYTF
. TRBJ2-1 TRBD2 TRBV7-6 TGTGCCATCAGCAAAGGACTAGCGGGAGTTGTCTCGGAAGAGCAGTTCTTC CAISKGLAGVVSEEQFF
many TRBJ1-5 TRBD1 TRBV12-3/TRBV12-4 TGTGCCAGCAGCCTCGGACAGGGGGAACAGCCCCAGCATTTT CASSLGQGEQPQHF
many TRBJ1-1 . TRBV18 TGTGCCAGCTCACCGCGGGAGCAGTCAACTAACACTGAAGCTTTCTTT CASSPREQSTNTEAFF
many TRBJ2-5 . TRBV6-2/TRBV6-3 TGTGCCAGCAGTTACTCGAAGCTTGGGGCCCTTAAAGAGACCCAGTACTTC CASSYSKLGALKETQYF
many TRBJ1-3 . TRBV11-3 TGTGCCAGCAGCCCTTCGTCACATGGAAACACCATATATTTT CASSPSSHGNTIYF
many TRBJ1-2 . TRBV18 TGTGCCAGCTCACCGGAGTCTAACTATGGCTACACCTTC CASSPESNYGYTF
. TRBJ2-7 . TRBV6-1 TGTGTCATCCAACAGGGTGCCTACGAGCAGTACTTC CVIQQGAYEQYF
many TRBJ1-2 TRBD1 TRBV29-1 TGCAGCGCGACAGGGGGTCCTGCCTATGGCTACACCTTC CSATGGPAYGYTF
many TRBJ1-1 TRBD1 TRBV18 TGTGCCAGCTCTAACGACAGGGATACTGAAGCTTTCTTT CASSNDRDTEAFF
many TRBJ2-1 . TRBV7-3 TGTGCCAGCAGCTTAGGTGGGCTCTACAATGAGCAGTTCTTC CASSLGGLYNEQFF
few TRBJ2-5 . TRBV7-6 TGTGCCAGCAGCTTATTGGGGGAGACCCAGTACTTC CASSLLGETQYF
. TRBJ2-1 . TRBV11-1 TGTGCCAGCATCTTAGCCCTAGGTTACAATGAGCAGTTCTTC CASILALGYNEQFF
many TRBJ2-7 . TRBV28 TGTGCCAGCAGTTTCAGGGTAGACTACGAGCAGTACTTC CASSFRVDYEQYF
many TRBJ1-5 . TRBV19 TGTGCCAGTAGTATTTTTCCGGGAGGGTTTCAGCCCCAGCATTTT CASSIFPGGFQPQHF